These T cell receptor beta chains were read from a single sample in a study of cytomegalovirus exposure and HLA in healthy donors. The repertoire was sequenced with immunoSEQ multiplex PCR; TCRdb's copy has only in-frame clones and lacks some. The sample carries some 150,000 clones, roughly 70% recorded once. The specimen was PBMCs. These receptor sequences come from a young man in good health and CMV-seronegative. CDR3s include the opening cysteine and the closing phenylalanine or tryptophan. Fields, in order: clone size, D gene, J gene, V gene, CDR3 DNA, CDR3 protein. A D gene is named only where the DNA matches it firmly. Clone size is not always given. Where it is, it says once, few, many or a class for expanded clones.

-	-	TRBJ2-3	TRBV5-4	TGTGCCAGCAGCTCCAGGACAGACACAGATACGCAGTATTTT	CASSSRTDTDTQYF
few	-	TRBJ2-3	TRBV4-1	TGCGCCAGCAGCCAGGCATCTAGCACAGATACGCAGTATTTT	CASSQASSTDTQYF
-	-	TRBJ1-4	TRBV6-1	TGTGCCAGCAGTGAAGGACGACGCTTAAGAGGGGAAAAACTGTTTTTT	CASSEGRRLRGEKLFF
-	TRBD2	TRBJ2-3	TRBV5-1	TGCGCCAGCAGCACCGGACTAGCTAGCACAGATACGCAGTATTTT	CASSTGLASTDTQYF
-	-	TRBJ1-2	TRBV7-9	TGTGCCAGCAGCTCTCCTCTGACGGGACTCTATGGCTACACCTTC	CASSSPLTGLYGYTF
-	TRBD2	TRBJ2-1	TRBV5-5	TGTGCCAGCAGCAAGAGTGTGGCACACTCCGGCGGGGGGGAGCAGTTCTTC	CASSKSVAHSGGGEQFF
-	-	TRBJ1-6	TRBV6-5	TGTGCCAGCAGTTATCGGGGGACCGATTCACCCCTCCACTTT	CASSYRGTDSPLHF
-	-	TRBJ2-1	TRBV10-3	TGTGCCATCGGAAATCAGGGGAGAGAGCAGTTCTTC	CAIGNQGREQFF
-	TRBD2	TRBJ2-1	TRBV5-1	TGCGCCAGCAGCACCACTAGCGGGGGTCTTGAGCAGTTCTTC	CASSTTSGGLEQFF
once	-	TRBJ2-6	TRBV28	TGTGCCAGCAGTTTCCCCCTCTCCAGTTCTGGGGCCAACGTCCTGACTTTC	CASSFPLSSSGANVLTF
-	TRBD1	TRBJ2-7	TRBV28	TGTGCCAGCAGCGCCCATTCCGGGACAGGGCGATACGAGCAGTACTTC	CASSAHSGTGRYEQYF
-	-	TRBJ1-1	TRBV6-1	TGTGCCAGCAGTGAATTTGCAGGGCTGGGAGCTTTCTTT	CASSEFAGLGAFF
few	-	TRBJ1-2	TRBV19	TGTGCCAGTAAGGATGGGGCGCGGGGCTATGGCTACACCTTC	CASKDGARGYGYTF
once	TRBD2	TRBJ2-5	TRBV4-2	TGTGCCAGCAGCCAAGGGCGATCGCTAGGGGAGGGAGAGACCCAGTACTTC	CASSQGRSLGEGETQYF
-	-	TRBJ2-1	TRBV5-1	TGCGCCAGCAGCTCTGCGACCTACAATGAGCAGTTCTTC	CASSSATYNEQFF
-	TRBD1	TRBJ2-3	TRBV5-1	TGCGCCAGCAGCTTACGGACAGGACCCACAGATACGCAGTATTTT	CASSLRTGPTDTQYF